This T cell receptor beta chain was sequenced in a study of blood T cell repertoires in COVID-19. The CDR3 consists of 12 residues. Germline V gene sequence: CDR1 ENHRY, CDR2 SYGVKD. V lost 5 bases to trimming and J lost 3 bases, with 8 bases between them. Clones were read by immunoSEQ multiplex PCR, and TCRdb kept only the in-frame ones, dropping some. The repertoire has about 260,000 clones, 85% to 90% of them found once; the top ten carry over 0.75%. Sequencing was done on a sample of PBMCs or T cells enriched from blood (not recorded which). This sequence joins TRBV10-3 and TRBJ2-7; D is unclear. The TCR comes from a man aged 50 or older who had been exposed to COVID-19. The CDR3 DNA is TGTGCCATCAGTCCCTCAGTCTACGAGCAGTACTTC. It encodes CAISPSVYEQYF.